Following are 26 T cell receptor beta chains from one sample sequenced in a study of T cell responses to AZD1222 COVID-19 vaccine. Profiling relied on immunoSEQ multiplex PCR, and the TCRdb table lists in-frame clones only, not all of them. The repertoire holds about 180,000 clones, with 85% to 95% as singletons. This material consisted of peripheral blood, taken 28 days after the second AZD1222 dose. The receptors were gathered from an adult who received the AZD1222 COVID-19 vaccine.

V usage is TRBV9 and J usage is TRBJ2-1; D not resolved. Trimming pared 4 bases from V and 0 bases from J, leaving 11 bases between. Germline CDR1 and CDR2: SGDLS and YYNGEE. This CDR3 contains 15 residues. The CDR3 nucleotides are TGTGCCAGCAGCCCCCAAGTGGACTCCTACAATGAGCAGTTCTTC. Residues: CASSPQVDSYNEQFF.

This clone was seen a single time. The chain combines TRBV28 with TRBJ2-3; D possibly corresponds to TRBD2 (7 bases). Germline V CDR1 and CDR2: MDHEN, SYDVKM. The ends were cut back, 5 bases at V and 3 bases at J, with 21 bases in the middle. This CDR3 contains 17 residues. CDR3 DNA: TGTGCCAGCAGTGCGCCGGGGGGCAGGGGTGAAACAGATACGCAGTATTTT. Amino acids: CASSAPGGRGETDTQYF. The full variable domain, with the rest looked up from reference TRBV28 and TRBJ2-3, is DVKVTQSSRYLVKRTGEKVFLECVQDMDHENMFWYRQDPGLGLRLIYFSYDVKMKEKGDIPEGYSVSREKKERFSLILESASTNQTSMYLCASSAPGGRGETDTQYFGPGTRLTVL.

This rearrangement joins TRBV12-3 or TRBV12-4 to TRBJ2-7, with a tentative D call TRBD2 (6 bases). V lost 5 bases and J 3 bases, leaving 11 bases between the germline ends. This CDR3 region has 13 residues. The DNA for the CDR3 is TGTGCCAGCAGTAGACTAGGAAACTACGAGCAGTACTTC. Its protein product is CASSRLGNYEQYF.

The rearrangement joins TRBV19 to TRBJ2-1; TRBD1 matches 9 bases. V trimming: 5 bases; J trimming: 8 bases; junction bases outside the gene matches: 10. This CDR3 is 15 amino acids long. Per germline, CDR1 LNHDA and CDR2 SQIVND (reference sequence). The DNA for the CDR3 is TGTGCCAGTAGTCCCGGGACAGGGACGTATCATGAGCAGTTCTTC. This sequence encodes CASSPGTGTYHEQFF. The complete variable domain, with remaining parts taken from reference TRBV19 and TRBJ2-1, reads DGGITQSPKYLFRKEGQNVTLSCEQNLNHDAMYWYRQDPGQGLRLIYYSQIVNDFQKGDIAEGYSVSREKKESFPLTVTSAQKNPTAFYLCASSPGTGTYHEQFFGPGTRLTVL.

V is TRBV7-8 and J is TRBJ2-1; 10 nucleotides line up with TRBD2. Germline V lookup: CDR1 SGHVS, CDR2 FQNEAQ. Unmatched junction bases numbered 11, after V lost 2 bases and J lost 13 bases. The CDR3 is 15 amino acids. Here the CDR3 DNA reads TGTGCCAGCAGCTTAAGGATCGGGGAGCGGGGGGGCCAGTTCTTC. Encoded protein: CASSLRIGERGGQFF.

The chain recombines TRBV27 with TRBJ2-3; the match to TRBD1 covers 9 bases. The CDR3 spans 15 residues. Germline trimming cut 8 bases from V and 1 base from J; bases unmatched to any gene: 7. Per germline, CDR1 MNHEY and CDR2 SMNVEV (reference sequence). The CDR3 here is CASAQDRGGTDTQYF. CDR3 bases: TGTGCCAGCGCACAGGACAGGGGCGGCACAGATACGCAGTATTTT.

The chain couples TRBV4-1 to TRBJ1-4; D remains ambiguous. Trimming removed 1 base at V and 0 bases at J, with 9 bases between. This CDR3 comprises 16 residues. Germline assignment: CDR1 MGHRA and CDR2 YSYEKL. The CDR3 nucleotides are TGCGCCAGCAGCCAAGCCGGCGGGACAACTAATGAAAAACTGTTTTTT. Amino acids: CASSQAGGTTNEKLFF.

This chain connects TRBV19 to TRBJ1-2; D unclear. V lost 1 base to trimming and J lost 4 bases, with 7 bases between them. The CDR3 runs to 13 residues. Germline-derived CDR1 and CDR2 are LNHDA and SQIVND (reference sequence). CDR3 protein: CASSIVGIYGYTF. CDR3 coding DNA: TGTGCCAGTAGTATAGTAGGGATCTATGGCTACACCTTC.

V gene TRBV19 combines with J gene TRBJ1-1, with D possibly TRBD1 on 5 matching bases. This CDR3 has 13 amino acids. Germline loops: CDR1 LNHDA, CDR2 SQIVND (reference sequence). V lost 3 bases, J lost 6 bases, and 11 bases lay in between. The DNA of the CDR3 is TGTGCCAGTAGTATCATGGGGGAGGCTGAAGCTTTCTTT. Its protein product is CASSIMGEAEAFF.

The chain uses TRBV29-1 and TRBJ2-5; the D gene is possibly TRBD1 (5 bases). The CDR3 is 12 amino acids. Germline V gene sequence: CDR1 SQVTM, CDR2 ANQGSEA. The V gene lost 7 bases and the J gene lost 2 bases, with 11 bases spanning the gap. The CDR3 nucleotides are TGCAGCGCACAGGCGATGCAAGAGACCCAGTACTTC. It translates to CSAQAMQETQYF.

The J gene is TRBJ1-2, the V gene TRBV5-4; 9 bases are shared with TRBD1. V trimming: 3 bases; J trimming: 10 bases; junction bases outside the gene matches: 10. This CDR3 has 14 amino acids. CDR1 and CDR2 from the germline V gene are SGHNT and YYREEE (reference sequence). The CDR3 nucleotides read TGTGCCAGCAGCTGGGAAGGGACAGGGACCTCCTACACCTTC. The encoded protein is CASSWEGTGTSYTF.

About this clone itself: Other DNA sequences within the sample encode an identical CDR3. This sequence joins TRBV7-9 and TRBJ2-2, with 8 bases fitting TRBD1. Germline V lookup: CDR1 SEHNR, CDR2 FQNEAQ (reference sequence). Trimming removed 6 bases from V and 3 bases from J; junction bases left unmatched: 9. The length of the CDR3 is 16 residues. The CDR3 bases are TGTGCCAGCAGTCATACAGGGGGTCGGGACACCGGGGAGCTGTTTTTT. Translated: CASSHTGGRDTGELFF. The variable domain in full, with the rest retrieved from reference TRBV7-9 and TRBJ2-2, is DTGVSQNPRHKITKRGQNVTFRCDPISEHNRLYWYRQTLGQGPEFLTYFQNEAQLEKSRLLSDRFSAERPKGSFSTLEIQRTEQGDSAMYLCASSHTGGRDTGELFFGEGSRLTVL.

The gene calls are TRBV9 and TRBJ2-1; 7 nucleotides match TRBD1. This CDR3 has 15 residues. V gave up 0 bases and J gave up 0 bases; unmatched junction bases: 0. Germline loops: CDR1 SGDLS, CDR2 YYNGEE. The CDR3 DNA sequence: TGTGCCAGCAGCGTAGACAGGGGCTCCTACAATGAGCAGTTCTTC. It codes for CASSVDRGSYNEQFF.

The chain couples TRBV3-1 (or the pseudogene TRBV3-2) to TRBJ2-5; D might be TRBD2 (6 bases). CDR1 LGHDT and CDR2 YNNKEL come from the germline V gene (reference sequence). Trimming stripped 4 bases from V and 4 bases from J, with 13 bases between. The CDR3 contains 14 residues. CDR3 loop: CASSLPAGIETQYF. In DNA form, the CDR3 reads TGTGCCAGCAGCCTTCCGGCGGGGATAGAGACCCAGTACTTC.

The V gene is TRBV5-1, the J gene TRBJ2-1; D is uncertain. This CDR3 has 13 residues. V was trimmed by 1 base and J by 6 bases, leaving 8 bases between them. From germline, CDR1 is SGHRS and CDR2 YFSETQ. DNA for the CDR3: TGCGCCAGCAGCTTGACGGCCGTCAATGAGCAGTTCTTC. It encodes CASSLTAVNEQFF.

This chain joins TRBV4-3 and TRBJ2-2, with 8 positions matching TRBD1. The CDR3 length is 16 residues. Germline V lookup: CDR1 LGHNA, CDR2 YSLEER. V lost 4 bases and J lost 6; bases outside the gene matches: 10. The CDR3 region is CASSRGQGQGAGELFF. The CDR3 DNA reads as TGCGCCAGCAGCCGCGGACAGGGTCAGGGGGCCGGGGAGCTGTTTTTT.

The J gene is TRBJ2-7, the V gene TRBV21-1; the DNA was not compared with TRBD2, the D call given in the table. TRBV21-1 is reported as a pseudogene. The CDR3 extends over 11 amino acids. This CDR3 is CASRRLEQQYF. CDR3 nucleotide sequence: TGTGCCAGCCGTAGACTCGAACAGCAGTACTTC.

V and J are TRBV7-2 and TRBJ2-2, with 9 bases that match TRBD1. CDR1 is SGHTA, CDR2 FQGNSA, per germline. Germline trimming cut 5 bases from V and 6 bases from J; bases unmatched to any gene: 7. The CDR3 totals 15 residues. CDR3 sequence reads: CASSRAGTGSGELFF. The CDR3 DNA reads TGTGCCAGCAGCCGGGCCGGGACAGGGTCCGGGGAGCTGTTTTTT.

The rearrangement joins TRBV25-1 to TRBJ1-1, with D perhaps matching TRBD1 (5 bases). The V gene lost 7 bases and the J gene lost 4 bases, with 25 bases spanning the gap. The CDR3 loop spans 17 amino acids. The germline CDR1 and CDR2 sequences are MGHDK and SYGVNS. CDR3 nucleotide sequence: TGTGCCAGCACCGAATGGGGGGAAAGTAAAGGAATCACTGAAGCTTTCTTT. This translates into CASTEWGESKGITEAFF.

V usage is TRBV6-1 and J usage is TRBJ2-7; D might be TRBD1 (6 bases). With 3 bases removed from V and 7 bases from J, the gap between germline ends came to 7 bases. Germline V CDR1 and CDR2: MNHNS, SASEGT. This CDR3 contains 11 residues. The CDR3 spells CASSDTGEQYF. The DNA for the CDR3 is TGTGCCAGCAGTGATACAGGGGAGCAGTACTTC.

The CDR3 coding sequence is TGTGCCAGCAGCCACGATGATTGGGGAACTGAAGCTTTCTTT. It is translated as CASSHDDWGTEAFF. The chain joins TRBV27 to TRBJ1-1; no firm D call. Trimming took 6 bases from V and 5 from J, leaving 16 bases between them. The V gene's germline CDR1 is MNHEY and CDR2 SMNVEV (reference sequence). The CDR3 spans 14 residues.

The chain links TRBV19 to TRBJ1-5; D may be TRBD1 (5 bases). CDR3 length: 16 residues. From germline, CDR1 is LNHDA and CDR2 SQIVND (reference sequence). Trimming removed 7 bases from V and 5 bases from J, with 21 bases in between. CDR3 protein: CASNPGREKGYQPQHF. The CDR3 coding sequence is TGTGCCAGTAACCCGGGACGGGAGAAAGGTTATCAGCCCCAGCATTTT.

The CDR3 here is CASSVDRGAGELFF. The CDR3, as DNA: TGTGCCAGCAGCGTTGACAGGGGGGCCGGGGAGCTGTTTTTT. The chain couples TRBV7-2 to TRBJ2-2; TRBD1 aligns across 9 bases. The germline V gene has CDR1 SGHTA and CDR2 FQGNSA. J was trimmed by 6 bases and V by 5 bases; bases with no gene match: 4. This CDR3 is 14 amino acids long.

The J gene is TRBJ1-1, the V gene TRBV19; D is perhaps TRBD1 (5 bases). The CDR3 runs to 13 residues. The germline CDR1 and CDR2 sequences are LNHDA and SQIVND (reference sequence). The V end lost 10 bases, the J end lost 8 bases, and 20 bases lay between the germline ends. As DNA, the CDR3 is TGTGCCACCGGAAAAGCAGGGAGCTTCGAAGCTTTCTTT. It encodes CATGKAGSFEAFF.

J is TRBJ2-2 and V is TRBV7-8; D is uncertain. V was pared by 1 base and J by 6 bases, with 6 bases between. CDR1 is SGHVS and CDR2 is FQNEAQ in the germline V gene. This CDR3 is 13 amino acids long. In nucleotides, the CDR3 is TGTGCCAGCAGCTTAGGTTTCGCCGGGGAGCTGTTTTTT. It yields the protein CASSLGFAGELFF.

The CDR3 loop reads CASSVEGPGNTEAFF. The CDR3 nucleotides read TGTGCCAGCAGCGTAGAGGGCCCGGGGAACACTGAAGCTTTCTTT. The gene calls are TRBV9 and TRBJ1-1, with D uncertain. The CDR3 sequence is 15 residues long. Deletions cut 0 bases from V and 1 base from J, with 10 bases between. In germline, CDR1 is SGDLS, CDR2 YYNGEE.